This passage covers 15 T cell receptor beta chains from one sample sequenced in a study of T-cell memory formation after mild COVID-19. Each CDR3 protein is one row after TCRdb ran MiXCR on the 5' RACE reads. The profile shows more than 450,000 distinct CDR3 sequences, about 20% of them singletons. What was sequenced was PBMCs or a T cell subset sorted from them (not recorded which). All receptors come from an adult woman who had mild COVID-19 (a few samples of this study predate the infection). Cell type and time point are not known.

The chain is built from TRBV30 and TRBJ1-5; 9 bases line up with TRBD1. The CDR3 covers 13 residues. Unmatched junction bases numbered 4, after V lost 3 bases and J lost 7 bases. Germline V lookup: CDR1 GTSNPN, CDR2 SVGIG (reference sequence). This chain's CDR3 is CAWSAQGAQPQHF. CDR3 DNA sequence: TGTGCCTGGAGCGCACAGGGGGCCCAGCCCCAGCATTTT.

The CDR3 nucleotides read TGTGCCAGCAGTGACCGACTAGCCGGTAGCACAGATACGCAGTATTTT. As protein: CASSDRLAGSTDTQYF. The chain uses TRBV6-1 and TRBJ2-3, with TRBD2 matching over 7 bases. This CDR3 has 16 residues. CDR1 is MNHNS and CDR2 is SASEGT in the germline V gene. J gave up 0 bases and V 3 bases, and 6 bases lay outside the gene matches.

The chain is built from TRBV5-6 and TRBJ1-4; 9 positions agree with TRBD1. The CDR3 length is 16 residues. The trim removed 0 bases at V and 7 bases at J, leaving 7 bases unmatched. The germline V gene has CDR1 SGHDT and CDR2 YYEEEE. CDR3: CASSLDRGRRSEKLFF. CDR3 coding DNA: TGTGCCAGCAGCTTGGACAGGGGGCGGCGAAGTGAAAAACTGTTTTTT. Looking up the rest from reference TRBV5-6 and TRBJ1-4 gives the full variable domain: DAGVTQSPTHLIKTRGQQVTLRCSPKSGHDTVSWYQQALGQGPQFIFQYYEEEERQRGNFPDRFSGHQFPNYSSELNVNALLLGDSALYLCASSLDRGRRSEKLFFGSGTQLSVL.

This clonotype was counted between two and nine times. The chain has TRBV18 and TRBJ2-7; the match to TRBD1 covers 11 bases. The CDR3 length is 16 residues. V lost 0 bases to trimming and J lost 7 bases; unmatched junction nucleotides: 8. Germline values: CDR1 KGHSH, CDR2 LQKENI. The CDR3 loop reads CASSPPGQGAQGEQYF. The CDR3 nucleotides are TGTGCCAGCTCACCACCAGGACAGGGGGCGCAGGGAGAGCAGTACTTC.

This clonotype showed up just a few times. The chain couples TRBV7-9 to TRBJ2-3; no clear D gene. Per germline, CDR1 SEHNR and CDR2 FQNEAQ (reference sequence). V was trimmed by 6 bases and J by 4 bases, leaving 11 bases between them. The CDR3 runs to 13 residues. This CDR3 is CASRLGRADTQYF. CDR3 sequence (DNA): TGTGCCAGCAGACTCGGACGGGCAGATACGCAGTATTTT.

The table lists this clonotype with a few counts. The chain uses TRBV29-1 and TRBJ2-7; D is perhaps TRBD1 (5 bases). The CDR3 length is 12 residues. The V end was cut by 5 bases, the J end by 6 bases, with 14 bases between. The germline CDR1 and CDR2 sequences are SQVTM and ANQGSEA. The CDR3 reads CSVQSGYGEQYF. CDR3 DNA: TGCAGCGTTCAGTCAGGGTACGGCGAGCAGTACTTC.

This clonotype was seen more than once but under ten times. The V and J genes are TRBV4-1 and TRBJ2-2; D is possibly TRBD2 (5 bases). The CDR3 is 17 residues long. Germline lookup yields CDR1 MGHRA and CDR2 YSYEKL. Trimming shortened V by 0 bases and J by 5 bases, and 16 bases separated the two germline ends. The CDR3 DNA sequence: TGCGCCAGCAGCCAAGAGGACTCTCCCTCGAGAACCGGGGAGCTGTTTTTT. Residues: CASSQEDSPSRTGELFF.

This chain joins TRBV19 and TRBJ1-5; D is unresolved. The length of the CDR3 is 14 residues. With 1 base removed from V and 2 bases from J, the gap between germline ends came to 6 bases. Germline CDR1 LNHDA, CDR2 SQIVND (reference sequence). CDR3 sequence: CASSIGRRNQPQHF. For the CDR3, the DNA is TGTGCCAGTAGTATAGGGAGGCGCAATCAGCCCCAGCATTTT.

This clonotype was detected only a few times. For the CDR3, the DNA is TGCGCCAGCAGCCAAGACTTGGTTACTAGGGCGGGAGATACGCAGTATTTT. Translating gives CASSQDLVTRAGDTQYF. V and J are TRBV4-3 and TRBJ2-3; D may be TRBD2 (5 bases). Between the trimmed V and J ends, which lost 0 bases and 5 bases, there was a span of 18 bases. The CDR3 covers 17 residues. CDR1 is LGHNA and CDR2 is YSLEER in the germline V gene.

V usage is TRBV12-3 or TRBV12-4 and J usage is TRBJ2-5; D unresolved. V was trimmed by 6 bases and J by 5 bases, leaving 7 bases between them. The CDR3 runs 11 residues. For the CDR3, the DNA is TGTGCCAGCAGACTTACGGAGACCCAGTACTTC. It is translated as CASRLTETQYF.

CDR3 bases: TGCAGTGCTGAAAGGGGGAACACCATATATTTT. Translating it yields CSAERGNTIYF. V and J are TRBV20-1 and TRBJ1-3; a weak D match, TRBD1 (6 bases). The V and J ends lost 5 bases and 7 bases respectively, with 9 bases between them. This CDR3 has 11 residues. The germline V gene has CDR1 DFQATT and CDR2 SNEGSKA (reference sequence).

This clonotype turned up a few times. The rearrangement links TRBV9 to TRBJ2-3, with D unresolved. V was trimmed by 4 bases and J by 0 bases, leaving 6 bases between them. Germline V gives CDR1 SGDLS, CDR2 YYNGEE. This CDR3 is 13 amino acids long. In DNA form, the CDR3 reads TGTGCCAGCAGCACCCTTAGCACAGATACGCAGTATTTT. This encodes CASSTLSTDTQYF.

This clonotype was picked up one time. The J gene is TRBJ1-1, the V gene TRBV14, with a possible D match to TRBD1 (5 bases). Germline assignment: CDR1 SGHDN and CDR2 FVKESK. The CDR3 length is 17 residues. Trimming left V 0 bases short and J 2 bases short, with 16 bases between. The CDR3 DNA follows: TGTGCCAGCAGCCAAGACCCGACCGGGACCTTAAACACTGAAGCTTTCTTT. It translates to CASSQDPTGTLNTEAFF. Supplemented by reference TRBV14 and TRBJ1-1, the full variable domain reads EAGVTQFPSHSVIEKGQTVTLRCDPISGHDNLYWYRRVMGKEIKFLLHFVKESKQDESGMPNNRFLAERTGGTYSTLKVQPAELEDSGVYFCASSQDPTGTLNTEAFFGQGTRLTVV.

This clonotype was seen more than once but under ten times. This CDR3 reads CASGGYEQYF. The CDR3, as DNA: TGTGCCTCGGGCGGTTACGAGCAGTACTTC. The chain uses TRBV7-9 and TRBJ2-7, with D unresolved. The CDR3 consists of 10 residues. Trimming cost V 11 bases and J 4 bases, with 9 bases left between them. Germline V lookup: CDR1 SEHNR, CDR2 FQNEAQ (reference sequence).

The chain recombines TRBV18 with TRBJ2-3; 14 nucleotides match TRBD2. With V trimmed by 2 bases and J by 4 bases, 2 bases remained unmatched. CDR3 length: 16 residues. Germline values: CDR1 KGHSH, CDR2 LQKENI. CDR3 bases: TGTGCCAGCTCACCATGGACTAGCGGGAGGTCAGATACGCAGTATTTT. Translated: CASSPWTSGRSDTQYF.